Each of the 3 T cell receptor beta chains below was sequenced from the same sample in a study of patients and donors after allogeneic stem cell transplantation. Each CDR3 protein is one row after TCRdb ran MiXCR on the RT-PCR reads. Of 410,000 or so distinct CDR3 sequences listed, roughly 17% are singletons. The sequencing input was blood, either unsorted or a sorted T cell fraction (not recorded which). The receptors were sampled from a human donor who was either an allogeneic HSCT recipient or a stem cell or donor lymphocyte infusion donor (not recorded which). It is not recorded whose cells these are; they may come from a transplant donor.

This chain joins TRBV4-2 and TRBJ2-2; the match to TRBD1 covers 7 bases. V shed 0 bases, J shed 6 bases, and the junction held 7 bases outside the gene matches. The V gene's germline CDR1 is LGHNA and CDR2 YNFKEQ. The CDR3 loop spans 16 amino acids. The CDR3 spells CASSQEKDRQAGELFF. The CDR3 coding sequence is TGTGCCAGCAGCCAAGAGAAGGACAGGCAGGCCGGGGAGCTGTTTTTT.

This clonotype was observed a few times. The V and J genes are TRBV7-9 and TRBJ2-7, with 7 positions matching TRBD1. V dropped 1 base and J dropped 5; count of bases not matched to a gene: 11. From germline, CDR1 is SEHNR and CDR2 FQNEAQ (reference sequence). CDR3 size: 16 residues. The CDR3 nucleotides are TGTGCCAGCAGCTTAGGGGACAGATTGATACTAGACGAGCAGTACTTC. Residues: CASSLGDRLILDEQYF.

The V call is TRBV6-1, the J call TRBJ2-6; 8 nucleotides line up with TRBD1. The J segment lost 1 base and the V segment lost 6 bases, leaving 5 bases of the junction unmatched. This CDR3 region has 16 residues. The germline gives CDR1 MNHNS, CDR2 SASEGT. The DNA of the CDR3 is TGTGCCAGCAGAGCAGGGGGCGCATCTGGGGCCAACGTCCTGACTTTC. It specifies CASRAGGASGANVLTF.